The rows below give T cell receptor beta chains drawn from one sample of a study of regulatory T cells in long-lasting Graves disease. TCRdb recomputed calls from the multiplex PCR reads with MiXCR, one row per CDR3 protein. The data show over 300,000 distinct CDR3 sequences, 15% to 19% seen once. The sample in question was peripheral blood mononuclear cells (PBMCs), obtained at new diagnosis, from a patient treated with antithyroid drugs. Receptors were obtained from a female donor with Graves disease. The CDR3 runs from the conserved cysteine through the conserved F or W. Each record gives: D gene, J gene, V gene, clone size, CDR3 protein, CDR3 DNA. A D gene is named only where the DNA matches it firmly. Clone size is given for some rows only: seen once, a few or many times, or a class if the clone is expanded.

d_call: .
j_call: TRBJ1-1
v_call: TRBV11-2
clone_size: many
cdr3_aa: CASSLFSGGLNTEAFF
cdr3_nt: TGTGCCAGCAGCTTATTTTCAGGAGGCTTGAACACTGAAGCTTTCTTT

d_call: TRBD2
j_call: TRBJ2-1
v_call: TRBV5-1
clone_size: many
cdr3_aa: CASSLLPSGGTNNEQFF
cdr3_nt: TGCGCCAGCAGCTTGTTGCCTAGCGGGGGAACCAACAATGAGCAGTTCTTC

d_call: .
j_call: TRBJ2-1
v_call: TRBV10-3
clone_size: many
cdr3_aa: CAISESRGVGYNEQFF
cdr3_nt: TGTGCCATCAGTGAGTCGAGAGGCGTGGGATACAATGAGCAGTTCTTC

d_call: .
j_call: TRBJ2-7
v_call: TRBV2
clone_size: many
cdr3_aa: CASLTWSSSYEQYF
cdr3_nt: TGTGCCAGCCTTACGTGGAGCAGCTCCTACGAGCAGTACTTC

d_call: .
j_call: TRBJ1-2
v_call: TRBV2
clone_size: many
cdr3_aa: CASSEKQGSNTF
cdr3_nt: TGTGCCAGCAGTGAGAAGCAGGGATCGAACACCTTC

d_call: .
j_call: TRBJ1-1
v_call: TRBV4-3
clone_size: many
cdr3_aa: CASSPRLGGDTEAFF
cdr3_nt: TGCGCCAGCAGCCCAAGACTAGGGGGTGACACTGAAGCTTTCTTT

d_call: .
j_call: TRBJ2-3
v_call: TRBV5-1
clone_size: many
cdr3_aa: CASIPKMDFTDTQYF
cdr3_nt: TGCGCCAGCATCCCGAAGATGGACTTCACAGATACGCAGTATTTT

d_call: TRBD2
j_call: TRBJ2-2
v_call: TRBV3-1
clone_size: many
cdr3_aa: CASSQPGTKTGELFF
cdr3_nt: TGTGCCAGCAGCCAACCCGGGACTAAAACCGGGGAGCTGTTTTTT

d_call: TRBD1
j_call: TRBJ2-3
v_call: TRBV24-1
clone_size: many
cdr3_aa: CATSDDRDSSTDTQYF
cdr3_nt: TGTGCCACCAGTGATGACCGGGACAGTAGCACAGATACGCAGTATTTT

d_call: TRBD2
j_call: TRBJ2-5
v_call: TRBV20-1
clone_size: many
cdr3_aa: CSALPSGRAGKTQYF
cdr3_nt: TGCAGTGCTCTCCCTAGCGGGAGGGCGGGAAAGACCCAGTACTTC

d_call: TRBD1
j_call: TRBJ1-5
v_call: TRBV30
clone_size: many
cdr3_aa: CAWSYSGGQPQHF
cdr3_nt: TGTGCCTGGAGTTACTCAGGGGGTCAGCCCCAGCATTTT

d_call: .
j_call: TRBJ2-7
v_call: TRBV15
clone_size: .
cdr3_aa: CATSSRGNEQYF
cdr3_nt: TGTGCCACCAGCTCGCGGGGAAACGAGCAGTACTTC

d_call: TRBD2
j_call: TRBJ2-2
v_call: TRBV7-2
clone_size: .
cdr3_aa: CASSLVEAGGCPTGELFF
cdr3_nt: TGTGCCAGCAGCTTAGTCGAGGCGGGAGGGTGTCCCACCGGGGAGCTGTTTTTT

d_call: .
j_call: TRBJ1-5
v_call: TRBV19
clone_size: many
cdr3_aa: CASSLGRGSQPQHF
cdr3_nt: TGTGCCAGTAGCCTGGGGAGGGGTAGTCAGCCCCAGCATTTT

d_call: TRBD1
j_call: TRBJ1-1
v_call: TRBV4-3
clone_size: .
cdr3_aa: CASSQDAHRGEAFF
cdr3_nt: TGCGCCAGCAGCCAAGATGCGCACAGGGGAGAGGCTTTCTTT

d_call: TRBD1
j_call: TRBJ1-1
v_call: TRBV18
clone_size: many
cdr3_aa: CASQRDSNTEAFF
cdr3_nt: TGTGCCAGCCAACGGGACAGTAACACTGAAGCTTTCTTT

d_call: TRBD2
j_call: TRBJ2-1
v_call: TRBV5-1
clone_size: many
cdr3_aa: CASSLGSSGRQGEQFF
cdr3_nt: TGCGCCAGCAGCTTGGGTAGTAGCGGGAGGCAAGGAGAGCAGTTCTTC

d_call: .
j_call: TRBJ1-1
v_call: TRBV6-2/TRBV6-3
clone_size: many
cdr3_aa: CASSHPDGKAFF
cdr3_nt: TGTGCCAGCAGCCACCCGGACGGAAAAGCTTTCTTT

d_call: TRBD1
j_call: TRBJ1-5
v_call: TRBV19
clone_size: .
cdr3_aa: CASSITSGQSNQPQHF
cdr3_nt: TGTGCCAGTAGTATCACCTCGGGACAGAGCAATCAGCCCCAGCATTTT

d_call: TRBD2
j_call: TRBJ2-3
v_call: TRBV27
clone_size: .
cdr3_aa: CASSPPLAEISTDTQYF
cdr3_nt: TGTGCCAGCAGTCCCCCCCTAGCGGAGATTAGCACAGATACGCAGTATTTT

d_call: .
j_call: TRBJ1-5
v_call: TRBV20-1
clone_size: many
cdr3_aa: CSAKQHGEGNQPQHF
cdr3_nt: TGCAGTGCTAAACAACACGGTGAAGGCAATCAGCCCCAGCATTTT

d_call: TRBD1
j_call: TRBJ1-2
v_call: TRBV28
clone_size: .
cdr3_aa: CASSPRDRGLVAMGF
cdr3_nt: TGTGCCAGCAGTCCTAGGGACAGAGGATTGGTAGCGATGGGCTTC

d_call: .
j_call: TRBJ1-2
v_call: TRBV6-2/TRBV6-3
clone_size: few
cdr3_aa: CASHEGSAGGGYTF
cdr3_nt: TGTGCCAGCCATGAGGGGAGCGCCGGGGGAGGCTACACCTTC

d_call: TRBD1
j_call: TRBJ2-2
v_call: TRBV7-3
clone_size: few
cdr3_aa: CASSLGTGTVNTGELFF
cdr3_nt: TGTGCCAGCAGCTTGGGGACCGGGACAGTAAACACCGGGGAGCTGTTTTTT

d_call: .
j_call: TRBJ2-1
v_call: TRBV7-3
clone_size: many
cdr3_aa: CASSLGLARYNEQFF
cdr3_nt: TGTGCCAGCAGCTTAGGTCTAGCGAGATACAATGAGCAGTTCTTC

d_call: TRBD1
j_call: TRBJ1-3
v_call: TRBV12-3/TRBV12-4
clone_size: .
cdr3_aa: CASSLAGQQAIYF
cdr3_nt: TGTGCCAGCAGTTTAGCGGGACAGCAGGCCATATATTTT

d_call: .
j_call: TRBJ1-6
v_call: TRBV20-1
clone_size: few
cdr3_aa: CSARAQENSPLHF
cdr3_nt: TGCAGTGCTAGAGCCCAGGAGAATTCACCCCTCCACTTT

d_call: TRBD2
j_call: TRBJ2-1
v_call: TRBV6-1
clone_size: many
cdr3_aa: CASNDGTSVYNEQFF
cdr3_nt: TGTGCCAGCAACGACGGGACTAGCGTCTACAATGAGCAGTTCTTC

d_call: .
j_call: TRBJ2-7
v_call: TRBV28
clone_size: few
cdr3_aa: CASSIGGERIYEQYF
cdr3_nt: TGTGCCAGCAGTATTGGCGGGGAGCGGATCTACGAGCAGTACTTC

d_call: .
j_call: TRBJ2-1
v_call: TRBV11-2
clone_size: many
cdr3_aa: CASSSIHSEQFF
cdr3_nt: TGTGCCAGCAGCTCCATACACAGTGAGCAGTTCTTC

d_call: .
j_call: TRBJ2-2
v_call: TRBV2
clone_size: many
cdr3_aa: CASRGQGDTGELFF
cdr3_nt: TGTGCCAGCAGAGGGCAGGGCGACACCGGGGAGCTGTTTTTT

d_call: .
j_call: TRBJ2-5
v_call: TRBV20-1
clone_size: many
cdr3_aa: CSLLKGMGQETQYF
cdr3_nt: TGCAGTCTTTTGAAAGGGATGGGTCAAGAGACCCAGTACTTC

d_call: TRBD2
j_call: TRBJ2-3
v_call: TRBV2
clone_size: many
cdr3_aa: CASSHPLRFSGSTDTQYF
cdr3_nt: TGTGCCAGCAGTCACCCACTTAGGTTTAGCGGGAGCACAGATACGCAGTATTTT

d_call: TRBD1
j_call: TRBJ2-3
v_call: TRBV7-9
clone_size: many
cdr3_aa: CASSFNEQGASDTQYF
cdr3_nt: TGTGCCAGCAGCTTCAATGAACAGGGGGCCTCAGATACGCAGTATTTT

d_call: .
j_call: TRBJ1-5
v_call: TRBV9
clone_size: few
cdr3_aa: CASSVDGSGNQPQHF
cdr3_nt: TGTGCCAGCAGCGTAGACGGGAGTGGCAATCAGCCCCAGCATTTT

d_call: .
j_call: TRBJ1-2
v_call: TRBV5-1
clone_size: few
cdr3_aa: CASSSEYVNYGYTF
cdr3_nt: TGCGCCAGCAGCTCGGAGTACGTAAACTATGGCTACACCTTC

d_call: TRBD1
j_call: TRBJ1-6
v_call: TRBV6-5
clone_size: many
cdr3_aa: CASSYSGQGNSPLHF
cdr3_nt: TGTGCCAGCAGTTACTCCGGACAGGGGAATTCACCCCTCCACTTT

d_call: .
j_call: TRBJ2-3
v_call: TRBV27
clone_size: .
cdr3_aa: CVSSPHGREDTDTQYF
cdr3_nt: TGTGTTAGCAGTCCCCATGGCAGGGAGGACACAGATACGCAGTATTTT

d_call: .
j_call: TRBJ2-3
v_call: TRBV29-1
clone_size: .
cdr3_aa: CSGLGGTDTQYF
cdr3_nt: TGCAGCGGACTTGGGGGCACAGATACGCAGTATTTT

d_call: TRBD2
j_call: TRBJ2-7
v_call: TRBV9
clone_size: few
cdr3_aa: CASSVGSVWASGPYEQYF
cdr3_nt: TGTGCCAGCAGCGTAGGCAGTGTGTGGGCTAGCGGACCCTACGAGCAGTACTTC

d_call: .
j_call: TRBJ1-1
v_call: TRBV15
clone_size: many
cdr3_aa: CATPSSGVQTEAFF
cdr3_nt: TGTGCCACCCCCAGCTCGGGGGTTCAGACTGAAGCTTTCTTT

d_call: TRBD1
j_call: TRBJ2-7
v_call: TRBV5-5
clone_size: few
cdr3_aa: CASSLTGTGAVEQYF
cdr3_nt: TGTGCCAGCAGCTTGACCGGGACAGGGGCGGTCGAGCAGTACTTC

d_call: TRBD1
j_call: TRBJ1-1
v_call: TRBV5-1
clone_size: many
cdr3_aa: CASKSRQGMTEAFF
cdr3_nt: TGCGCCAGCAAGTCTCGACAGGGGATGACTGAAGCTTTCTTT

d_call: TRBD2
j_call: TRBJ2-5
v_call: TRBV7-2
clone_size: once
cdr3_aa: CASSLGPNGRGETQYF
cdr3_nt: TGTGCCAGCAGCTTAGGCCCTAACGGGAGGGGAGAGACCCAGTACTTC

d_call: .
j_call: TRBJ2-1
v_call: TRBV3-1
clone_size: many
cdr3_aa: CASSQERYNEQFF
cdr3_nt: TGTGCCAGCAGCCAAGAGAGATACAATGAGCAGTTCTTC